The present entry profiles one TCR beta chain with its context. Which antigen it targets is not known. The input lacks base qualities; no much larger clone sits a single base away. Trimmed from V: 0 bases; trimmed from J: 4 bases; junction bases lacking a gene match: 9. Via the germline V gene (reference sequence), CDR1 is SGHNT and CDR2 YYREEE. The CDR3 numbers 18 residues from cysteine through phenylalanine. Just CDR3 DNA is preserved here, 54 bases in frame from base 1. RNA was extracted with the RNeasy kit and roughly 0.5 to 1 ug was reverse transcribed using random hexamers. TCR beta CDR3 regions were amplified with the immunoSEQ multiplex PCR assay covering 54 Vbeta and 13 Jbeta segments. To correct PCR amplification bias, a synthetic template baseline was used for both primer optimization and computational correction. The authors' pipeline ran thus. Reads were annotated to V, D and J genes per IMGT and analyzed with immunoSEQ Analyzer, keeping only productive sequences. To calculate clonality, Shannon entropy was normalized by log2 of the number of productive unique sequences and then subtracted from one. For each patient and control, public and private clones were evaluated among the 100 most prevalent clones. A clone was defined as Susac-specific if it was absent from the healthy and MS cohorts, from roughly 980 published viral clones and from other ImmuneACCESS disease sequences. TCRdb itself trimmed the public reads at Q25 with fastp, ran MiXCR and retained productive beta chains. Records with the same CDR3 protein are collapsed into one entry carrying the most frequent genes and DNA. These V and J calls originate from TCRdb's pipeline instead of the authors' own analysis. The sample table lists around 300,000 distinct CDR3 sequences, about 90% of them with a count of one. The ten largest make up 0.065% of the sample.

High-throughput TCR beta sequencing profiled peripheral blood CD8+ and CD4+ T cells from healthy donors, Susac syndrome patients and multiple sclerosis patients. The multiple sclerosis controls were treatment-naive patients who had stable or active relapsing-remitting disease and met the revised McDonald criteria. Bulk CD8+ and CD4+ T cells were purified magnetically by negative isolation, whereas CD8+ TEMRA cells were enriched by FACS. Blood was drawn into EDTA tubes, processed within 24 hours, and PBMCs were isolated by density gradient centrifugation. PBMCs destined for TCR sequencing were cryopreserved in liquid nitrogen and later thawed in a 37 °C water bath. A purity of at least 90% was achieved for sorted or isolated CD4+, CD8+ and CD8+ TEMRA cells. The data originate from a study of CD8 T cells in Susac syndrome (dated by TCRdb to about 2019). For the wider study: Whether CD8+ T cell activation and differentiation in Susac syndrome was antigen driven was tested using repertoire sequencing.

Broader findings and caveats from the paper: The TCR sequencing and HLA analysis was acknowledged to have included a relatively small number of individuals.

The sample taken for sequencing was CD4+ T cells from PBMCs. Here the chain combines TRBV5-4 and TRBJ2-7; TRBD2 aligns with 14 central bases. This clonotype was sampled from a human donor with multiple sclerosis. The CDR3 amino acid sequence is: CASSLGPGTSGSMYEQYF. The DNA sequence is as follows: TGTGCCAGCAGCTTGGGGCCCGGGACTAGCGGGAGTATGTACGAGCAGTACTTC.